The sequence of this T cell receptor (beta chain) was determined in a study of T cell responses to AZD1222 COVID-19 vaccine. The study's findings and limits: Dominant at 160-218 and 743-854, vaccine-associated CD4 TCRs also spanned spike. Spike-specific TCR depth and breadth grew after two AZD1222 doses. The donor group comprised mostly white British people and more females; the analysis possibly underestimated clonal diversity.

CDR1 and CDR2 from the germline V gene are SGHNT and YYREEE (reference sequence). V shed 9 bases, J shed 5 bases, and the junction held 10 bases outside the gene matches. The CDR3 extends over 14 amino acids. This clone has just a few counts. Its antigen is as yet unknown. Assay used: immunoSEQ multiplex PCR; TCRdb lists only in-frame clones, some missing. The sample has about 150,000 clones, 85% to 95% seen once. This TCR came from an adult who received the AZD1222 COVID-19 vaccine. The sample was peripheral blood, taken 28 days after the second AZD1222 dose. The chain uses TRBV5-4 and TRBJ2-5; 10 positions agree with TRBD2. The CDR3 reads CATASGGVLETQYF. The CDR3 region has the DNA TGTGCCACCGCTAGCGGGGGCGTGTTGGAGACCCAGTACTTC.